This T cell receptor beta chain comes out of a study of CD8+CD57+ T cells in acquired aplastic anemia. Looking at the study overall: Average DNA yield from sorted CD4+ and CD8+ cells was roughly 3.1 ug.

This clonotype was counted a single time. Its antigen is currently unknown. Profiles of TCR beta VDJ and CDR3 were generated from a genomic DNA template. TCRdb fed the reads into MiXCR, producing one record per CDR3 protein. The sample yields roughly 220,000 distinct CDR3 sequences, about 62% seen once. Overall study findings and caveats: With respect to CD8+ Simpson's diversity, patients and controls did not differ significantly.

The trim removed 5 bases at V and 10 bases at J, leaving 9 bases unmatched. There are 14 residues in the CDR3. Germline CDR1 reads SNHLY; CDR2 reads FYNNEI. Individuals selected for sequencing had exhibited CD8+CD57+ cell expansion on flow cytometry. The receptor's source is a human donor with aplastic anemia. The chain carries TRBV2 and TRBJ1-1; 11 bases align to TRBD1. Source material: sorted CD4+, CD8+, or CD8+CD57+ T cells (not recorded which) from PBMCs. CDR3 nucleotides: TGTGCCAGCAGTTTTCCGGGACAGGGGGTCGGAGCTTTCTTT. Its translation is CASSFPGQGVGAFF.